The 2 T cell receptor beta chains below all came from one sample that was sequenced in a study of Siglec-9 on CD8 T cells in melanoma. Libraries were prepared by immunoSEQ multiplex PCR; TCRdb keeps only in-frame clonotypes and omits some of them. The data hold almost 30,000 clones, with more than 80% observed a single time. The specimen was Siglec-9- CD8+ T cells sorted from blood. Source of these receptors: a human donor in good health.

V usage is TRBV7-9 and J usage is TRBJ1-4; D is perhaps TRBD1 (5 bases). The CDR3 runs to 18 residues. Trimming left V 4 bases short and J 3 bases short, with 21 bases between. The germline CDR1 and CDR2 sequences are SEHNR and FQNEAQ (reference sequence). CDR3 sequence reads: CASSWLWDSISANEKLFF. CDR3 in DNA: TGTGCCAGCAGCTGGTTGTGGGACTCAATATCGGCTAATGAAAAACTGTTTTTT.

The rearrangement links TRBV6-6 to TRBJ2-3; D possibly corresponds to TRBD2 (6 bases). The CDR3 covers 14 residues. Germline V gene lookup returns CDR1 MNHNY and CDR2 SVGAGI (reference sequence). V shed 4 bases and J shed 6 bases, with 14 bases lying between them. CDR3 bases: TGTGCCAGCAGTTCCCTAGCGAGTATCGATACGCAGTATTTT. Translating it yields CASSSLASIDTQYF.